The subject of this entry is one TCR beta chain. The junction does not match germline at one end; this may be a read error. The data stem from a study of PD-L1 blockade in urothelial cancer. Across the study: About 85% of the 29 patients were men with bladder-origin urothelial cancer.

Measured with immunoSEQ multiplex PCR; TCRdb has only the in-frame clones, and not every one. The sample lists roughly 62,000 clones, more than 65% seen once, with approximately 4% in the top ten. Germline V lookup: CDR1 SGHAT, CDR2 FQNNGV. The CDR3 is 15 amino acids. Between 1 and 8 samples per patient were obtained, pretreatment and on-treatment. The TCR originated in a man between 65 and 85 years old with urothelial cancer. This sample comprised PBMCs, obtained around atezolizumab (anti-PD-L1) treatment. This chain connects TRBV11-2 to TRBJ2-6; no definite D call. CDR3 residues: CASSIDISGANVLTF. CDR3 DNA sequence: TGTGCCAGCAGCATAGACATCTCTGGGGCCAACGTCCTGACTTTC. Based on the CDR3 plus reference TRBV11-2 and TRBJ2-6, the full variable domain is EAGVAQSPRYKIIEKRQSVAFWCNPISGHATLYWYQQILGQGPKLLIQFQNNGVVDDSQLPKDRFSAERLKGVDSTLKIQPAKLEDSAVYLCASSIDISGANVLTFGAGSRLTVL.